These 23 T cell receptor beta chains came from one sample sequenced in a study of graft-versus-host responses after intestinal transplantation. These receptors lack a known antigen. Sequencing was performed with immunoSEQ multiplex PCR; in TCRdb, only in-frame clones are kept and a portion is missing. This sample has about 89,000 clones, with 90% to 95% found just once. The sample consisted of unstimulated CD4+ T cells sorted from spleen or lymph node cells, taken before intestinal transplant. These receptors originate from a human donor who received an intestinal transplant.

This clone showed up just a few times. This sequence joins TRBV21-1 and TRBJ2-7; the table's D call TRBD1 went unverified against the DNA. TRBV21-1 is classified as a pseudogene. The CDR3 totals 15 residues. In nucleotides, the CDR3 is TGTGCCAGCAGCAAAGGCAGGGACAGCTCCTACGAGCAGTACTTC. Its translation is CASSKGRDSSYEQYF.

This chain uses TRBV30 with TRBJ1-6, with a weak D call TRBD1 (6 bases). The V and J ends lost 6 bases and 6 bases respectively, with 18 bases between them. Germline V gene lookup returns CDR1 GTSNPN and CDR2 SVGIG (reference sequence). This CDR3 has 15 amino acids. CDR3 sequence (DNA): TGTGCCTGCACCGTTGCCGGGACACCTAATTCACCCCTCCACTTT. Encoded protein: CACTVAGTPNSPLHF.

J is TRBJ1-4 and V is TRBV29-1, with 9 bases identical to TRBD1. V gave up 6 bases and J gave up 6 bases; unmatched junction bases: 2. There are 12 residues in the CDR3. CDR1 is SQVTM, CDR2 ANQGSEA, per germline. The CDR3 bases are TGCAGCGTCCGACAGGGGGATGAAAAACTGTTTTTT. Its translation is CSVRQGDEKLFF.

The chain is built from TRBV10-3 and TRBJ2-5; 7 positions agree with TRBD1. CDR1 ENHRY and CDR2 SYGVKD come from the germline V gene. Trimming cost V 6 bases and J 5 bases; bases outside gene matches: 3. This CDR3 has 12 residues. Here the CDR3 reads CAISKQGETQYF. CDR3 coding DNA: TGTGCCATCAGCAAACAGGGGGAGACCCAGTACTTC.

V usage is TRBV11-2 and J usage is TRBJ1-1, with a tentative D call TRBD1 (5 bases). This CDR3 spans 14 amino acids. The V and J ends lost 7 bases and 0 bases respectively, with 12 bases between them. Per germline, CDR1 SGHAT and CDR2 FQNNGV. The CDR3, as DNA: TGTGCCAGCACCCCCGACAGTCTGAACACTGAAGCTTTCTTT. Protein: CASTPDSLNTEAFF.

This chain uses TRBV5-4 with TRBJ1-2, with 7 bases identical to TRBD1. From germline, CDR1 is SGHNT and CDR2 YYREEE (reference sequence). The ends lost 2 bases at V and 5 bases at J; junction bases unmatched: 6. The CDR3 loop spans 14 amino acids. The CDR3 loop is CASSFGQAAYGYTF. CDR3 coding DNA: TGTGCCAGCAGCTTCGGACAGGCTGCTTATGGCTACACCTTC.

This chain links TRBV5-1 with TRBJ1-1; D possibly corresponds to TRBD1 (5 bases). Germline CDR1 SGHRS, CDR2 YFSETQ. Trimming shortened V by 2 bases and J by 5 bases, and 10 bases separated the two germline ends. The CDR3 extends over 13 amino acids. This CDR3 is CASSFGRDTEAFF. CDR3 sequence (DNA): TGCGCCAGCAGCTTTGGCAGGGATACTGAAGCTTTCTTT.

The DNA of the CDR3 is TGTGCCATCAGTGAGTCGGCAGGGGACGAAAAACTGTTTTTT. It codes for CAISESAGDEKLFF. The gene calls are TRBV10-3 and TRBJ1-4, with D possibly matching TRBD1 (6 bases). Trimming pared 0 bases from V and 8 bases from J, leaving 10 bases between. The germline CDR1 and CDR2 sequences are ENHRY and SYGVKD. This CDR3 region has 14 residues.

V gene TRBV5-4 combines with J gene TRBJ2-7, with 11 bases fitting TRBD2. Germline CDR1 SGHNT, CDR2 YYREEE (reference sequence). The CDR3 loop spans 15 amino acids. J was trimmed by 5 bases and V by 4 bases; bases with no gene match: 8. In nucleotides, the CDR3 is TGTGCCAGCAGCGAAATTAGCGGGGGGGCAAACGAGCAGTACTTC. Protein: CASSEISGGANEQYF.

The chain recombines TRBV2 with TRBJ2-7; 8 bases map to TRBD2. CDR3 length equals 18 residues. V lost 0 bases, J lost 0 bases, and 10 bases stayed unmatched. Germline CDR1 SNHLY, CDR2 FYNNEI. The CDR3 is CASSEALPGGARSYEQYF. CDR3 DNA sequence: TGTGCCAGCAGTGAAGCGCTTCCGGGGGGGGCCCGCTCCTACGAGCAGTACTTC.

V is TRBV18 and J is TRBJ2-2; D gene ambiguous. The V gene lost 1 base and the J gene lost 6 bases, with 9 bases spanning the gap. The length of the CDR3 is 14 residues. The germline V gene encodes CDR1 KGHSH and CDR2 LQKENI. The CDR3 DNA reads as TGTGCCAGCTCACCACTACCGACTCCCGGGGAGCTGTTTTTT. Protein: CASSPLPTPGELFF. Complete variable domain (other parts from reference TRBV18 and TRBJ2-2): NAGVMQNPRHLVRRRGQEARLRCSPMKGHSHVYWYRQLPEEGLKFMVYLQKENIIDESGMPKERFSAEFPKEGPSILRIQQVVRGDSAAYFCASSPLPTPGELFFGEGSRLTVL.

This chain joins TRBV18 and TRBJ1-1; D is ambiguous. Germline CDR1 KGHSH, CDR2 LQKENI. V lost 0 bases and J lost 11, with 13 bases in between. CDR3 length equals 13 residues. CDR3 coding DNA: TGTGCCAGCTCACCACCGCGGGGTTCTAGGGCTTTCTTT. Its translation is CASSPPRGSRAFF.

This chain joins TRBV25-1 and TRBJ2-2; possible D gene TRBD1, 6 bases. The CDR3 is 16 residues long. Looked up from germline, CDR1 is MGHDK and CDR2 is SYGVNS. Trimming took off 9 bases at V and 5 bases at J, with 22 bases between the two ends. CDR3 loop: CASQPTGPGFTGELFF. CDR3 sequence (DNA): TGTGCCAGTCAGCCTACAGGGCCGGGGTTTACCGGGGAGCTGTTTTTT. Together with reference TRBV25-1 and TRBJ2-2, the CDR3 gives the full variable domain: EADIYQTPRYLVIGTGKKITLECSQTMGHDKMYWYQQDPGMELHLIHYSYGVNSTEKGDLSSESTVSRIRTEHFPLTLESARPSHTSQYLCASQPTGPGFTGELFFGEGSRLTVL.

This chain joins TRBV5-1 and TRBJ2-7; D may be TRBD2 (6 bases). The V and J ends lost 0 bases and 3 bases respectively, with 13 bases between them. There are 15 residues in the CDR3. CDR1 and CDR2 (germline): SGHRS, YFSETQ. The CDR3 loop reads CASSLVGSGSYEQYF. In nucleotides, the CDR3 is TGCGCCAGCAGCTTGGTTGGTAGCGGCAGCTACGAGCAGTACTTC.

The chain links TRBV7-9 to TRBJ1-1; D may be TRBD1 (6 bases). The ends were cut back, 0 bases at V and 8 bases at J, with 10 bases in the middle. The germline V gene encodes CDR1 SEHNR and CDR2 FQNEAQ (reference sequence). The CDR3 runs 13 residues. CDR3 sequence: CASSLAQGPEAFF. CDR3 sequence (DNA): TGTGCCAGCAGCTTAGCCCAGGGGCCAGAAGCTTTCTTT.

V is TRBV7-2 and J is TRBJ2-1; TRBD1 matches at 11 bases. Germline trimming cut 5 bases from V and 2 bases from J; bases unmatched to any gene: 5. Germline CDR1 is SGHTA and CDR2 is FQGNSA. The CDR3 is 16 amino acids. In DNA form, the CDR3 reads TGTGCCAGCAGCCCAGTGGGACAGGGGGCCTACAATGAGCAGTTCTTC. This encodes CASSPVGQGAYNEQFF.

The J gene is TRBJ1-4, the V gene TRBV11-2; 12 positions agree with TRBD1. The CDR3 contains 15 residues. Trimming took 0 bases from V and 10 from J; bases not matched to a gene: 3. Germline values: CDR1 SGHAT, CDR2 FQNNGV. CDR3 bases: TGTGCCAGCAGCTTAGATGGGACAGGGGGCGTAAAACTGTTTTTT. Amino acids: CASSLDGTGGVKLFF. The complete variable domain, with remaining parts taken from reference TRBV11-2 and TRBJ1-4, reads EAGVAQSPRYKIIEKRQSVAFWCNPISGHATLYWYQQILGQGPKLLIQFQNNGVVDDSQLPKDRFSAERLKGVDSTLKIQPAKLEDSAVYLCASSLDGTGGVKLFFGSGTQLSVL.

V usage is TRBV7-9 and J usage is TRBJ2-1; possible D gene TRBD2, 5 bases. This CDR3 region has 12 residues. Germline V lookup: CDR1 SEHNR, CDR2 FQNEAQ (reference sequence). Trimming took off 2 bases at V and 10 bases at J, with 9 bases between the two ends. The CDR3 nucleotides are TGTGCCAGCAGCTTACTCCGGGGAGAGCAGTTCTTC. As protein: CASSLLRGEQFF.

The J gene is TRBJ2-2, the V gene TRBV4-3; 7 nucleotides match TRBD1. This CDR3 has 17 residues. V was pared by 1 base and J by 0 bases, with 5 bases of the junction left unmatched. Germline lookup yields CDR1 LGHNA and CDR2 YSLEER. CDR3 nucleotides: TGCGCCAGCAGCCAAGGGACAGGCTTTGCGAACACCGGGGAGCTGTTTTTT. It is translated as CASSQGTGFANTGELFF.

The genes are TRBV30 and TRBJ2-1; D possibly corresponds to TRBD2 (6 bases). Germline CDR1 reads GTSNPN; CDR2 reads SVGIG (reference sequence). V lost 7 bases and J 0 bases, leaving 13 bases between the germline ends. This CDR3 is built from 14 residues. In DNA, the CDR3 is TGTGCCTCTAAACGGAGGGGCTCCTACAATGAGCAGTTCTTC. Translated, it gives CASKRRGSYNEQFF.

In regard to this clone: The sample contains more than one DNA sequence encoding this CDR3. CDR3 nucleotides: TGTGCCAGTAGTATAAGGGACAGGGGTGGTAATGAGCAGTTCTTC. Protein: CASSIRDRGGNEQFF. The chain employs TRBV19 and TRBJ2-1; 10 bases fit TRBD1. The trim removed 2 bases at V and 7 bases at J, leaving 5 bases unmatched. The CDR3 covers 15 residues. Germline-derived CDR1 and CDR2 are LNHDA and SQIVND (reference sequence). The whole variable domain, filled in from reference TRBV19 and TRBJ2-1, reads DGGITQSPKYLFRKEGQNVTLSCEQNLNHDAMYWYRQDPGQGLRLIYYSQIVNDFQKGDIAEGYSVSREKKESFPLTVTSAQKNPTAFYLCASSIRDRGGNEQFFGPGTRLTVL.

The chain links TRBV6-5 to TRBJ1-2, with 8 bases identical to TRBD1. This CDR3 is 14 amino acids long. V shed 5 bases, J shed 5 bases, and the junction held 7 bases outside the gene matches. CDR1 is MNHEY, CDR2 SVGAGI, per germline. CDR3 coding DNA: TGTGCCAGCAGTCCAGGACAGGGTCTGTATGGCTACACCTTC. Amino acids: CASSPGQGLYGYTF.

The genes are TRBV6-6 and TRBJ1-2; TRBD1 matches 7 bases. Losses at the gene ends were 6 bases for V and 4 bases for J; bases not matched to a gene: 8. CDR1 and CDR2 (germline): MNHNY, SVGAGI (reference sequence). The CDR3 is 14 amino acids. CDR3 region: CASRNEWDSYGYTF. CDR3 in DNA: TGTGCCAGCAGGAACGAATGGGACAGCTATGGCTACACCTTC.